The 24 T cell receptor beta chains below all came from one sample that was sequenced in a study of T cells in Graves' hyperthyroidism and ophthalmopathy. It was RNA transcripts that yielded the amplified TCR beta CDR3 regions. Primed by the HTBI set, a first-round RT-PCR was run on the TCR CDR3. TCRdb itself ran the multiplex PCR reads through MiXCR, one entry per CDR3 protein. The table shows about 360,000 distinct CDR3 sequences, with roughly an eighth occurring only once. The material sequenced was blood. Source of these receptors: a woman aged 18-35 years with Graves' hyperthyroidism.

With respect to this clonotype: Mismatch with germline at one junction end may stem from a read error. This rearrangement joins TRBV6-6 to TRBJ1-1; the D gene is possibly TRBD1 (5 bases). CDR3 size: 15 residues. Germline loops: CDR1 MNHNY, CDR2 SVGAGI (reference sequence). The DNA for the CDR3 is TGTTCCAGCAGTTACTCGCAGACAGCGGGGACTGAAGCTTTCTTT. Encoded protein: CSSSYSQTAGTEAFF.

About this clonotype itself: Just one base apart from a much larger clone, this may be a read error. The chain joins TRBV5-4 to TRBJ2-2; D gene unclear. The germline CDR1 and CDR2 sequences are SGHNT and YYREEE (reference sequence). This CDR3 region has 13 residues. V shed 1 base and J shed 9 bases, with 10 bases lying between them. This CDR3 is CASSLYGSRELFF. The DNA for the CDR3 is TGTGCCAGCAGCTTGTACGGTTCCAGGGAGCTGTTTTTT.

The chain combines TRBV6-5 with TRBJ1-4; 9 nucleotides match TRBD1. The CDR3 is 17 residues long. Trimming at V came to 0 bases and at J to 4 bases, leaving 6 bases not matched to a gene. Germline CDR1 is MNHEY and CDR2 is SVGAGI. This CDR3 is CASSYSTGTGINEKLFF. The CDR3 DNA is TGTGCCAGCAGTTACTCTACCGGGACAGGGATTAATGAAAAACTGTTTTTT.

The rearrangement joins TRBV9 to TRBJ1-2; possibly TRBD1 for D (6 bases). V gave up 0 bases and J gave up 7 bases, with 13 bases separating them. The CDR3 sequence is 14 residues long. Germline-derived CDR1 and CDR2 are SGDLS and YYNGEE. The CDR3: CASSVGGGGGGYTF. The DNA for the CDR3 is TGTGCCAGCAGCGTAGGAGGCGGGGGCGGTGGCTACACCTTC.

There are many counts of this clonotype. The chain carries TRBV20-1 and TRBJ2-1; 8 bases map to TRBD1. CDR1 is DFQATT and CDR2 is SNEGSKA in the germline V gene (reference sequence). V shed 8 bases, J shed 0 bases, and the junction held 6 bases outside the gene matches. This CDR3 is 14 amino acids long. In DNA, the CDR3 is TGCAGTTCCTTTACAGGGGGCTCCTACAATGAGCAGTTCTTC. Translation gives CSSFTGGSYNEQFF.

This clonotype has ten or more counts. The rearrangement joins TRBV18 to TRBJ2-1; 8 bases are a match to TRBD2. Losses at the gene ends were 9 bases for V and 9 bases for J; bases not matched to a gene: 13. The CDR3 runs to 14 residues. Germline V gene data show CDR1 as KGHSH and CDR2 as LQKENI. The CDR3 bases are TGTGCCAGTTCCGGGACTAGTACTACAGGTGAGCAGTTCTTC. Translating gives CASSGTSTTGEQFF.

This clonotype occurred many times. The V call is TRBV7-2, the J call TRBJ2-3; TRBD2 aligns across 7 bases. Per the germline V gene, CDR1 is SGHTA and CDR2 is FQGNSA. V was pared by 7 bases and J by 6 bases, with 13 bases of the junction left unmatched. CDR3 length equals 15 residues. The CDR3, as DNA: TGTGCCAGCACCAAAGGGATAGGGCGGGAGGATACGCAGTATTTT. The encoded protein is CASTKGIGREDTQYF.

The genes are TRBV20-1 and TRBJ2-7; 7 bases fit TRBD2. The trim removed 1 base at V and 4 bases at J, leaving 10 bases unmatched. Germline CDR1 and CDR2: DFQATT and SNEGSKA (reference sequence). The CDR3 consists of 15 residues. The CDR3 spells CSARGGAGREYEQYF. CDR3 nucleotides: TGCAGTGCTAGAGGTGGGGCGGGGCGGGAGTACGAGCAGTACTTC.

This clonotype was observed at least ten times. V is TRBV20-1 and J is TRBJ2-1; 9 bases agree with TRBD2. This CDR3 contains 13 residues. Per the germline V gene, CDR1 is DFQATT and CDR2 is SNEGSKA (reference sequence). The J segment lost 3 bases and the V segment lost 4 bases, leaving 1 base of the junction unmatched. The CDR3 bases are TGCAGTGCTACTAGCGGGGTCTACAATGAGCAGTTCTTC. Residues: CSATSGVYNEQFF.

This clonotype was picked up many times. CDR3 in amino acids: CASSPGQIREKLFF. CDR3 coding DNA: TGCGCCAGCAGCCCGGGACAGATCAGGGAAAAACTGTTTTTT. The chain couples TRBV4-1 to TRBJ1-4; TRBD1 agrees at 7 bases. In germline, CDR1 is MGHRA, CDR2 YSYEKL. J gave up 8 bases and V 4 bases, and 7 bases lay outside the gene matches. This CDR3 is built from 14 residues.

This clonotype came up a few times. This chain uses TRBV3-1 with TRBJ1-1; tentative D call: TRBD1 (6 bases). This CDR3 spans 14 amino acids. CDR1 is LGHDT, CDR2 YNNKEL, per germline (reference sequence). V lost 0 bases to trimming and J lost 10 bases, with 15 bases between them. This CDR3 reads CASSQDRGRGRAFF. For the CDR3, the DNA is TGTGCCAGCAGCCAAGATCGCGGGCGGGGGCGAGCTTTCTTT.

This rearrangement joins TRBV20-1 to TRBJ1-5; D is possibly TRBD1 (5 bases). The germline V and J ends were trimmed by 1 base and 5 bases, with 12 bases remaining between them. The CDR3 sequence is 14 residues long. CDR1 is DFQATT and CDR2 is SNEGSKA in the germline V gene (reference sequence). The CDR3 protein is CSARASARDQPQHF. The CDR3 nucleotides are TGCAGTGCTAGAGCCTCAGCCAGGGATCAGCCCCAGCATTTT.

The rearrangement links TRBV4-1 to TRBJ2-1; either TRBD1 or TRBD2 may supply D (5 bases each). The V gene lost 4 bases and the J gene lost 5 bases, with 21 bases spanning the gap. The CDR3 consists of 17 residues. Germline V gives CDR1 MGHRA, CDR2 YSYEKL. The CDR3 DNA follows: TGCGCCAGCAGCCTCCTCCAGGCGGGTCGGGGCAACAATGAGCAGTTCTTC. The encoded protein is CASSLLQAGRGNNEQFF.

At least ten counts were recorded for this clonotype. J is TRBJ2-5 and V is TRBV5-1; D is perhaps TRBD1 (6 bases). Per germline, CDR1 SGHRS and CDR2 YFSETQ. This CDR3 contains 14 residues. The V end lost 4 bases, the J end lost 4 bases, and 14 bases lay between the germline ends. The chain's CDR3 is CASSPIYRVETQYF. DNA for the CDR3: TGCGCCAGCAGCCCGATCTACAGGGTAGAGACCCAGTACTTC.

Only a few counts were recorded for this clonotype. This chain connects TRBV29-1 to TRBJ2-7, with TRBD2 as a possible D gene (6 bases). Looked up from germline, CDR1 is SQVTM and CDR2 is ANQGSEA. V lost 7 bases and J lost 0, with 16 bases in between. The CDR3 is made up of 14 amino acids. The CDR3 bases are TGCAGCGCCGTCGGGGGTGACGTCTCCTACGAGCAGTACTTC. Its translation: CSAVGGDVSYEQYF.

This clonotype has ten or more counts. The V and J genes are TRBV20-1 and TRBJ2-7; 8 bases line up with TRBD2. The V gene end was trimmed by 1 base and the J gene end by 7 bases; junction bases not matched to a gene: 18. Germline V lookup: CDR1 DFQATT, CDR2 SNEGSKA (reference sequence). CDR3 size: 17 residues. The CDR3, as DNA: TGCAGTGCTAGAGGCATGATACTAGCGGCAACCTGGGGGGAGCAGTACTTC. As protein: CSARGMILAATWGEQYF.

This clonotype came up many times. This chain joins TRBV28 and TRBJ1-1, with D possibly being TRBD1 (5 bases). Germline loops: CDR1 MDHEN, CDR2 SYDVKM. The CDR3 has 15 residues. V lost 5 bases and J 3 bases, leaving 16 bases between the germline ends. CDR3 in amino acids: CASSPGLGGDTEAFF. CDR3 bases: TGTGCCAGCAGTCCCGGACTCGGGGGGGACACTGAAGCTTTCTTT.

J is TRBJ1-2 and V is TRBV25-1; D remains ambiguous. This CDR3 spans 13 amino acids. Germline lookup yields CDR1 MGHDK and CDR2 SYGVNS. Trimming cost V 2 bases and J 2 bases, with 6 bases left between them. The CDR3 is CASSEGENYGYTF. The DNA for the CDR3 is TGTGCCAGCAGTGAAGGGGAGAACTATGGCTACACCTTC.

This clonotype was seen at least ten times. The V call is TRBV12-3 or TRBV12-4, the J call TRBJ2-2, with no clear D. With 5 bases removed from V and 0 bases from J, the gap between germline ends came to 13 bases. The CDR3 has 16 residues. DNA for the CDR3: TGTGCCAGCAGTCCCTTCCGACGAACGAACACCGGGGAGCTGTTTTTT. This codes for CASSPFRRTNTGELFF.

This clonotype has only a few counts. The chain employs TRBV5-1 and TRBJ1-1; D unresolved. From germline, CDR1 is SGHRS and CDR2 YFSETQ. This CDR3 region has 14 residues. Trimming removed 4 bases at V and 1 base at J, with 11 bases between. For the CDR3, the DNA is TGCGCCAGCAGCCCCCAGACTGGGAACACTGAAGCTTTCTTT. Its protein product is CASSPQTGNTEAFF. The variable domain in full, with the rest retrieved from reference TRBV5-1 and TRBJ1-1, is KAGVTQTPRYLIKTRGQQVTLSCSPISGHRSVSWYQQTPGQGLQFLFEYFSETQRNKGNFPGRFSGRQFSNSRSEMNVSTLELGDSALYLCASSPQTGNTEAFFGQGTRLTVV.

V is TRBV20-1 and J is TRBJ2-3, with D maybe TRBD2 (7 bases). This CDR3 is built from 14 residues. Germline V gene sequence: CDR1 DFQATT, CDR2 SNEGSKA (reference sequence). V was shortened by 7 bases and J by 4 bases, with 18 bases between the two germline ends. The DNA for the CDR3 is TGCAGTGTCCCCCGGGGGGCAGGCCCAGATACGCAGTATTTT. Its protein is CSVPRGAGPDTQYF.

This clonotype was seen ten or more times. J is TRBJ1-4 and V is TRBV7-2, with no clear D. The V end was cut by 4 bases, the J end by 8 bases, with 8 bases between. The CDR3 is 12 amino acids. Germline lookup yields CDR1 SGHTA and CDR2 FQGNSA. In nucleotides, the CDR3 is TGTGCCAGCAGCTCGACGCGGGAAAAACTGTTTTTT. The encoded protein is CASSSTREKLFF. The whole variable domain, filled in from reference TRBV7-2 and TRBJ1-4, reads GAGVSQSPSNKVTEKGKDVELRCDPISGHTALYWYRQSLGQGLEFLIYFQGNSAPDKSGLPSDRFSAERTGGSVSTLTIQRTQQEDSAVYLCASSSTREKLFFGSGTQLSVL.

This clonotype showed up many times. The chain carries TRBV7-8 and TRBJ1-2; TRBD1 might be the D (5 bases). Per germline, CDR1 SGHVS and CDR2 FQNEAQ. The CDR3 runs 14 residues. V lost 0 bases and J lost 8, with 13 bases in between. The CDR3 DNA follows: TGTGCCAGCAGCTTAGCGCCAGGGCGGGAAGGCTACACCTTC. Translated: CASSLAPGREGYTF.

The V gene is TRBV6-1, the J gene TRBJ2-1, with 10 nucleotides matching TRBD1. V shed 0 bases and J 6 bases; nucleotides not matched to a gene: 5. CDR1 is MNHNS, CDR2 SASEGT, per germline. This CDR3 has 16 amino acids. The CDR3 reads CASSEAAGQGSNEQFF. CDR3 DNA sequence: TGTGCCAGCAGTGAAGCCGCGGGACAGGGGTCCAATGAGCAGTTCTTC.